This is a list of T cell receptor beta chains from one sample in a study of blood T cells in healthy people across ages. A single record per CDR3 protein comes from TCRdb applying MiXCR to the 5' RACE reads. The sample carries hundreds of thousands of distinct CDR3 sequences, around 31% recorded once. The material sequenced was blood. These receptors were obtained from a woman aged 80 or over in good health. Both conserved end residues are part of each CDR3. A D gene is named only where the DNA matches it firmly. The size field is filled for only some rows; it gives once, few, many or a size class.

CDR3aa: CSASTSGSMNEQFF; CDR3nt: TGCAGTGCCTCTACTAGCGGGAGTATGAATGAGCAGTTCTTC; d_gene: TRBD2; j_gene: TRBJ2-1; v_gene: TRBV20-1; abundance: -
CDR3aa: CASSFPTSRGYTF; CDR3nt: TGTGCCAGCAGCTTTCCGACCTCACGGGGCTACACCTTC; d_gene: -; j_gene: TRBJ1-2; v_gene: TRBV7-9; abundance: many
CDR3aa: CASNAITGVGYGYTF; CDR3nt: TGTGCCAGCAACGCCATAACAGGGGTTGGTTATGGCTACACCTTC; d_gene: TRBD1; j_gene: TRBJ1-2; v_gene: TRBV2; abundance: many
CDR3aa: CSALTAQSSYEQYF; CDR3nt: TGCAGTGCGTTGACAGCCCAGAGCTCCTACGAGCAGTACTTC; d_gene: -; j_gene: TRBJ2-7; v_gene: TRBV20-1; abundance: many
CDR3aa: CASRRGSPDTQYF; CDR3nt: TGTGCCAGCAGGAGGGGGAGTCCGGATACGCAGTATTTT; d_gene: -; j_gene: TRBJ2-3; v_gene: TRBV2; abundance: few
CDR3aa: CSATGSLYEQYF; CDR3nt: TGCAGTGCCACAGGATCTCTCTACGAGCAGTACTTC; d_gene: -; j_gene: TRBJ2-7; v_gene: TRBV20-1; abundance: many
CDR3aa: CASSFGDRSNQPQHF; CDR3nt: TGTGCCAGCAGCTTCGGGGACAGGTCCAATCAGCCCCAGCATTTT; d_gene: TRBD1; j_gene: TRBJ1-5; v_gene: TRBV7-2; abundance: -
CDR3aa: CASIGQFETQYF; CDR3nt: TGTGCCAGCATAGGACAGTTCGAGACCCAGTACTTC; d_gene: -; j_gene: TRBJ2-5; v_gene: TRBV28; abundance: -
CDR3aa: CASSSGTDNEQFF; CDR3nt: TGTGCCAGCAGCTCTGGGACAGACAATGAGCAGTTCTTC; d_gene: TRBD1; j_gene: TRBJ2-1; v_gene: TRBV7-6; abundance: many
CDR3aa: CASSSGHPTNEKLFF; CDR3nt: TGTGCCAGCAGTTCGGGACACCCAACTAATGAAAAACTGTTTTTT; d_gene: -; j_gene: TRBJ1-4; v_gene: TRBV12-3/TRBV12-4; abundance: once
CDR3aa: CASSQVVGQGGDTQYF; CDR3nt: TGCGCCAGCAGCCAAGTTGTAGGACAGGGAGGGGATACGCAGTATTTT; d_gene: -; j_gene: TRBJ2-3; v_gene: TRBV4-3; abundance: -
CDR3aa: CATTGLAGGGEQFF; CDR3nt: TGTGCCACTACGGGACTAGCGGGGGGAGGTGAGCAGTTCTTC; d_gene: TRBD2; j_gene: TRBJ2-1; v_gene: TRBV6-2/TRBV6-3; abundance: many
CDR3aa: CASSLGGFANTGERFF; CDR3nt: TGCGCCAGCAGCTTGGGAGGGTTCGCGAACACCGGGGAGCGGTTTTTT; d_gene: -; j_gene: TRBJ2-2; v_gene: TRBV5-1; abundance: few
CDR3aa: CASGRKIEAFF; CDR3nt: TGTGCCAGTGGCAGAAAAATAGAAGCTTTCTTT; d_gene: -; j_gene: TRBJ1-1; v_gene: TRBV12-3/TRBV12-4; abundance: few
CDR3aa: CASSEMDTSSYEQYF; CDR3nt: TGTGCCAGCAGTGAGATGGACACTAGCTCCTACGAGCAGTACTTC; d_gene: -; j_gene: TRBJ2-7; v_gene: TRBV6-1; abundance: many
CDR3aa: CASSPVRSGNTIYF; CDR3nt: TGTGCCAGCAGTCCTGTTCGCTCTGGAAACACCATATATTTT; d_gene: -; j_gene: TRBJ1-3; v_gene: TRBV12-3/TRBV12-4; abundance: few
CDR3aa: CSARNEGTDTQYF; CDR3nt: TGCAGTGCCCGAAACGAGGGCACAGATACGCAGTATTTT; d_gene: -; j_gene: TRBJ2-3; v_gene: TRBV20-1; abundance: -
CDR3aa: CSAVYRSSYQETQYF; CDR3nt: TGCAGTGCTGTGTACCGTTCATCGTACCAAGAGACCCAGTACTTC; d_gene: -; j_gene: TRBJ2-5; v_gene: TRBV20-1; abundance: -
CDR3aa: CSASLWGNHSPLHF; CDR3nt: TGCAGTGCTAGCTTGTGGGGCAATCATTCACCCCTCCACTTT; d_gene: -; j_gene: TRBJ1-6; v_gene: TRBV20-1; abundance: few
CDR3aa: CASSLDSPFTDTQYF; CDR3nt: TGCGCCAGCAGTCTCGACAGTCCTTTCACAGATACGCAGTATTTT; d_gene: -; j_gene: TRBJ2-3; v_gene: TRBV5-1; abundance: few
CDR3aa: CATSTGTAYTDTQYF; CDR3nt: TGTGCCACCAGCACAGGGACAGCCTACACAGATACGCAGTATTTT; d_gene: TRBD1; j_gene: TRBJ2-3; v_gene: TRBV15; abundance: many
CDR3aa: CASSQPQDSPYTDTQYF; CDR3nt: TGCGCCAGCAGTCAACCTCAGGACAGTCCCTACACAGATACGCAGTATTTT; d_gene: -; j_gene: TRBJ2-3; v_gene: TRBV23-1; abundance: few
CDR3aa: CASRPTWGLAGGRSYNEQFF; CDR3nt: TGTGCCAGCAGACCCACCTGGGGACTAGCGGGGGGGCGGTCCTACAATGAGCAGTTCTTC; d_gene: TRBD2; j_gene: TRBJ2-1; v_gene: TRBV12-3/TRBV12-4; abundance: many
CDR3aa: CASSFGGFFADTQYF; CDR3nt: TGCGCCAGCAGCTTTGGGGGGTTCTTCGCAGATACGCAGTATTTT; d_gene: -; j_gene: TRBJ2-3; v_gene: TRBV5-1; abundance: many